This T cell receptor (beta chain) derives from a study of neurological immune-mediated disorders. Ten or more counts support this clonotype. Each CDR3 protein gets one entry after TCRdb re-called the 5' RACE reads with MiXCR. The data show around 28,000 distinct CDR3 sequences, with 2% to 2.5% seen just once and 2% to 2.5% held by the top ten. This CDR3 has 14 residues. V lost 4 bases, J lost 10 bases, and 10 bases stayed unmatched. The V and J genes are TRBV12-3 or TRBV12-4 and TRBJ1-1; 9 bases match TRBD1. This clonotype was obtained from a woman aged 45 to 65 with multiple sclerosis. Material: PBMCs. CDR3 nucleotide sequence: TGTGCCAGCAGTTCCCCCGGGACAGGGAAAAGAGCTTTCTTT. Protein product: CASSSPGTGKRAFF.